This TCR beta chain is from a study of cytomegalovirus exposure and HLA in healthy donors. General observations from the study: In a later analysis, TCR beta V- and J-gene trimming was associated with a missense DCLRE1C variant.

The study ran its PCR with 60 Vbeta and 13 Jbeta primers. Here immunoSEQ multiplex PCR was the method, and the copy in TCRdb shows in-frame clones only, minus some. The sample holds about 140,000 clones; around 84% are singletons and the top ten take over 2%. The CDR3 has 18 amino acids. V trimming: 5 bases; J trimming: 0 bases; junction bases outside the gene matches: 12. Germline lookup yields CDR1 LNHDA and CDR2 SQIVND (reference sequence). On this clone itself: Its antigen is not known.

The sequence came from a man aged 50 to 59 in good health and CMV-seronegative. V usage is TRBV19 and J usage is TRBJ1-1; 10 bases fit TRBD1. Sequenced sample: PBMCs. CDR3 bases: TGTGCCAGTAGTGCGACAGGGGGCGTGAGGCGCATGAACACTGAAGCTTTCTTT. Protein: CASSATGGVRRMNTEAFF.